The clone carrying this TCR beta chain was counted between two and nine times. Its antigen is as yet unknown. This record belongs to a study of identical twins. Study conclusions and caveats: Zero-insertion analyses might be partly confounded by invariant T cells like MAIT and iNKT. Abundant cord blood beta clonotypes carried fewer insertions; memory repertoires showed none. Within monozygotic twins, out-of-frame TCR alpha sharing was underestimated by the models.

TCRdb re-analysed the 5' RACE reads in MiXCR, keeping a single row per CDR3 protein. The repertoire has over 550,000 distinct CDR3 sequences, 7.1% of them found once; the top ten carry about 1.6%. Germline V gene lookup returns CDR1 ENHRY and CDR2 SYGVKD. V shed 6 bases and J 2 bases; nucleotides not matched to a gene: 6. The CDR3 is made up of 15 amino acids. These data were also filed under a second study, of yellow fever vaccine responses in identical twins. That paper notes: Twins' vaccine T cell response reportedly seemed partly convergent, partly personalized.

The chain joins TRBV10-3 to TRBJ2-3; 9 bases agree with TRBD1. The receptor was isolated from a young woman in good health. Sequencing used PBMCs. CDR3 bases: TGTGCCATCAGGGGACAGGGAAGGAACACAGATACGCAGTATTTT. Its protein product is CAIRGQGRNTDTQYF.